This T cell receptor (beta chain) derives from a study of blood T cell repertoires in COVID-19. Looking at the study overall: PBMCs, B-cell-depleted T cells, or T cells were the source of the cDNA or gDNA that made up the material.

Measured with immunoSEQ multiplex PCR; TCRdb has only the in-frame clones, and not every one. The data contain a few hundred thousand clones, over 65% of them singletons. This clonotype originated in a human donor with acute or convalescent COVID-19. The donor label of this sample is uncertain. Material: peripheral blood.

The CDR3 here is CASTRPGNNEQFF. CDR3 coding DNA: TGCGCCAGCACCCGACCGGGTAATAATGAGCAGTTCTTC. The chain uses TRBV5-1 and TRBJ2-1, with D uncertain. The ends were cut back, 6 bases at V and 7 bases at J, with 14 bases in the middle. The CDR3 has 13 residues. Germline V CDR1 and CDR2: SGHRS, YFSETQ.